This record looks at one T cell receptor beta chain sequence and its context. Generated by immunoSEQ multiplex PCR, the TCRdb table keeps only in-frame clones and is missing some. The sample consists of around 90,000 clones, roughly four fifths of them appearing once. This sample was taken from a study of blood T cell repertoires in COVID-19. As for the study in general: Nucleic acid was either cDNA or gDNA, and it came from T cells, B-cell-depleted T cells, or PBMCs.

CDR3 length: 15 residues. The V gene end was trimmed by 3 bases and the J gene end by 6 bases; junction bases not matched to a gene: 7. In germline, CDR1 is SGHRS, CDR2 YFSETQ. The genes are TRBV5-1 and TRBJ2-1; 9 nucleotides match TRBD1. Sequenced sample: peripheral blood. The TCR was taken from a human donor in a cohort sampled during active COVID-19. The CDR3 region has the DNA TGCGCCAGCAGCTCAGGACAGGGGATCAGCAATGAGCAGTTCTTC. Protein: CASSSGQGISNEQFF.